A single sample gave rise to the 24 T cell receptor beta chains below, sequenced in a study of blood T cell repertoires in COVID-19. Some clones are missing from TCRdb's copy, which holds only in-frame ones; the method was immunoSEQ multiplex PCR. The sample comprises some 300,000 clones, about 86% of which are singletons, and 10% to 15% rests with the top ten. The sequenced material came from peripheral blood. These receptors all stem from a woman in her 70s with COVID-19, enrolled during active disease.

This rearrangement joins TRBV6-5 to TRBJ1-1; no reliable D call. CDR1 is MNHEY, CDR2 SVGAGI, per germline. Trimming took off 2 bases at V and 1 base at J, with 8 bases between the two ends. CDR3 length: 14 amino acids. For the CDR3, the DNA is TGTGCCAGCAGTTACGGGAGTGGGAACACTGAAGCTTTCTTT. Its protein is CASSYGSGNTEAFF.

The chain links TRBV11-3 to TRBJ2-2, with 9 bases lining up with TRBD2. V shed 1 base and J 0 bases; nucleotides not matched to a gene: 6. Germline V gene data show CDR1 as SGHNT and CDR2 as YENEEA. There are 18 residues in the CDR3. The CDR3 protein is CASSLGSGGPSNTGELFF. The CDR3, as DNA: TGTGCCAGCAGCTTAGGTAGCGGGGGACCTTCGAACACCGGGGAGCTGTTTTTT.

The genes are TRBV28 and TRBJ1-1; D is unclear. CDR1 is MDHEN, CDR2 SYDVKM, per germline. This CDR3 has 14 amino acids. V was pared by 2 bases and J by 0 bases, with 7 bases between. The CDR3 here is CASSLHSLNTEAFF. The CDR3 coding sequence is TGTGCCAGCAGTTTACACAGTTTGAACACTGAAGCTTTCTTT. Looking up the rest from reference TRBV28 and TRBJ1-1 gives the full variable domain: DVKVTQSSRYLVKRTGEKVFLECVQDMDHENMFWYRQDPGLGLRLIYFSYDVKMKEKGDIPEGYSVSREKKERFSLILESASTNQTSMYLCASSLHSLNTEAFFGQGTRLTVV.

The V and J genes are TRBV7-2 and TRBJ1-1; unclear D gene. V dropped 1 base and J dropped 5 bases, with 11 bases sitting between them. The CDR3 is made up of 14 amino acids. Looked up from germline, CDR1 is SGHTA and CDR2 is FQGNSA. Here the CDR3 DNA reads TGTGCCAGCAGCTTAGGCCGGGGATGGACTGAAGCTTTCTTT. Translated: CASSLGRGWTEAFF.

This clone was counted a single time. CDR3 protein: CSAGGAGDYGYTF. The CDR3 nucleotides are TGCAGCGCCGGCGGTGCAGGGGACTATGGCTACACCTTC. V and J are TRBV29-1 and TRBJ1-2, with a possible D match to TRBD1 (6 bases). Deletions cut 7 bases from V and 3 bases from J, with 15 bases between. The CDR3 runs to 13 residues. Germline assignment: CDR1 SQVTM and CDR2 ANQGSEA.

The CDR3 reads CASSQNGETQYF. The CDR3 DNA follows: TGTGCCAGCAGCCAGAACGGAGAGACCCAGTACTTC. V and J are TRBV3-1 (or the pseudogene TRBV3-2) and TRBJ2-5, with D uncertain. Trimming shortened V by 3 bases and J by 4 bases, and 6 bases separated the two germline ends. Germline CDR1 is LGHDT and CDR2 is YNNKEL (reference sequence). CDR3 length equals 12 residues.

The rearrangement uses TRBV28 and TRBJ2-7; tentatively, D is TRBD1 (5 bases). V gave up 5 bases and J gave up 3 bases, with 17 bases separating them. The CDR3 has 15 residues. Germline CDR1 reads MDHEN; CDR2 reads SYDVKM. In DNA, the CDR3 is TGTGCCAGCAGTGCGGACATCTTCACAGACTACGAGCAGTACTTC. Protein: CASSADIFTDYEQYF.

This clone was observed once. The gene calls are TRBV5-1 and TRBJ2-7; D ambiguous. Germline V gene sequence: CDR1 SGHRS, CDR2 YFSETQ. CDR3 size: 16 residues. V was shortened by 0 bases and J by 3 bases, with 16 bases between the two germline ends. The CDR3 DNA reads TGCGCCAGCAGCTTGGACAGCTCTAACACTTTCTACGAGCAGTACTTC. Its protein is CASSLDSSNTFYEQYF.

The CDR3 DNA follows: TGTGCCACCCAACGGGGGGCGAGTGAGGAGCAGTACTTC. Protein sequence: CATQRGASEEQYF. V is TRBV18 and J is TRBJ2-7; perhaps TRBD2 as D (7 bases). V was trimmed by 10 bases and J by 7 bases, leaving 20 bases between them. Germline CDR1 KGHSH, CDR2 LQKENI. This CDR3 spans 13 amino acids. The full variable domain, in which reference TRBV18 and TRBJ2-7 provide the parts outside the CDR3, is NAGVMQNPRHLVRRRGQEARLRCSPMKGHSHVYWYRQLPEEGLKFMVYLQKENIIDESGMPKERFSAEFPKEGPSILRIQQVVRGDSAAYFCATQRGASEEQYFGPGTRLTVT.

The chain uses TRBV19 and TRBJ2-6, with D perhaps TRBD1 (5 bases). The germline V gene encodes CDR1 LNHDA and CDR2 SQIVND (reference sequence). The CDR3 extends over 15 amino acids. V was cut by 7 bases and J by 2 bases, with 12 bases left in between. CDR3 amino acids: CASNTGFPGANVLTF. The DNA of the CDR3 is TGTGCCAGTAACACAGGATTTCCTGGGGCCAACGTCCTGACTTTC. Filled out from reference TRBV19 and TRBJ2-6, the complete variable domain reads DGGITQSPKYLFRKEGQNVTLSCEQNLNHDAMYWYRQDPGQGLRLIYYSQIVNDFQKGDIAEGYSVSREKKESFPLTVTSAQKNPTAFYLCASNTGFPGANVLTFGAGSRLTVL.

The CDR3 DNA is TGTGCCAGCAGCTTCGGAAGGGGAGGCAACGAGCAGTACTTC. Protein: CASSFGRGGNEQYF. The gene calls are TRBV5-6 and TRBJ2-7; perhaps TRBD2 as D (6 bases). Germline assignment: CDR1 SGHDT and CDR2 YYEEEE. V was cut by 2 bases and J by 5 bases, with 14 bases left in between. This CDR3 comprises 14 residues.

This chain links TRBV6-2 or TRBV6-3 with TRBJ1-2, with 8 bases fitting TRBD1. Germline CDR1 and CDR2: MNHEY and SVGEGT. This CDR3 has 14 residues. The trim removed 2 bases at V and 4 bases at J, leaving 3 bases unmatched. Here the CDR3 DNA reads TGTGCCAGCAGTTACGGACAGGGCATCTATGGCTACACCTTC. Encoded protein: CASSYGQGIYGYTF.

The rearrangement links TRBV7-9 to TRBJ2-7; 7 bases line up with TRBD1. V trimming: 5 bases; J trimming: 5 bases; junction bases outside the gene matches: 9. The CDR3 is 14 amino acids. CDR1 and CDR2 from the germline V gene are SEHNR and FQNEAQ (reference sequence). The CDR3 region is CASSSRDRRNEQYF. DNA of the CDR3: TGTGCCAGCAGCAGCCGGGACAGACGAAACGAGCAGTACTTC.

J is TRBJ1-3 and V is TRBV5-4; D not resolved. Trimming took off 7 bases at V and 0 bases at J, with 14 bases between the two ends. The CDR3 loop spans 15 amino acids. The germline V gene has CDR1 SGHNT and CDR2 YYREEE (reference sequence). CDR3 loop: CASGEGRGSGNTIYF. The CDR3 nucleotides read TGTGCCAGCGGAGAAGGCCGTGGCTCTGGAAACACCATATATTTT.

This clone was found a few times. This chain links TRBV7-2 with TRBJ1-1; D call uncertain. Trimming shortened V by 2 bases and J by 11 bases, and 15 bases separated the two germline ends. CDR1 is SGHTA, CDR2 FQGNSA, per germline. The CDR3 totals 13 residues. CDR3 sequence reads: CASSLTDVISAFF. The CDR3 DNA reads TGTGCCAGCAGCTTAACAGACGTGATCTCGGCTTTCTTT.

The gene calls are TRBV5-4 and TRBJ2-1, with TRBD2 identical over 10 bases. V gave up 5 bases and J gave up 5 bases; unmatched junction bases: 10. This CDR3 is built from 16 residues. Germline V gene sequence: CDR1 SGHNT, CDR2 YYREEE (reference sequence). Here the CDR3 reads CASSSPTSGEHNEQFF. CDR3 DNA sequence: TGTGCCAGCAGTTCGCCTACTAGCGGGGAGCACAATGAGCAGTTCTTC.

The rearrangement uses TRBV6-5 and TRBJ1-3; maybe TRBD1 (6 bases). The CDR3 length is 16 residues. V lost 4 bases and J lost 0, with 13 bases in between. In germline, CDR1 is MNHEY, CDR2 SVGAGI. The CDR3 DNA reads as TGTGCCAGCAGTTCCCTTAGGGGGTTCTCTGGAAACACCATATATTTT. Translating it yields CASSSLRGFSGNTIYF.

This chain uses TRBV19 with TRBJ1-5; no clear D. The V gene lost 1 base and the J gene lost 3 bases, with 10 bases spanning the gap. Germline CDR1 and CDR2: LNHDA and SQIVND (reference sequence). There are 15 residues in the CDR3. CDR3 region: CASSIVTGFNQPQHF. CDR3 sequence (DNA): TGTGCCAGTAGTATAGTGACGGGGTTCAATCAGCCCCAGCATTTT.

The sample holds many counts of this clone. CDR3 sequence (DNA): TGTGCCAGCACACAAAGGCCCCGGCGACAGGGTTACGAGCAGTACTTC. It codes for CASTQRPRRQGYEQYF. V usage is TRBV28 and J usage is TRBJ2-7; 7 nucleotides match TRBD1. The CDR3 length is 16 residues. V shed 7 bases and J 4 bases; nucleotides not matched to a gene: 16. Germline V CDR1 and CDR2: MDHEN, SYDVKM.

The chain has TRBV24-1 and TRBJ2-7, with 9 bases lining up with TRBD2. The CDR3 has 15 residues. The germline V gene has CDR1 KGHDR and CDR2 SFDVKD. The V gene end was trimmed by 9 bases and the J gene end by 0 bases; junction bases not matched to a gene: 8. The CDR3 loop is CATATSGASSYEQYF. In DNA, the CDR3 is TGTGCCACCGCGACTAGCGGAGCGAGCTCCTACGAGCAGTACTTC.

The V call is TRBV5-4, the J call TRBJ2-3, with 10 bases that match TRBD2. CDR3 length: 15 residues. J gave up 6 bases and V 0 bases, and 4 bases lay outside the gene matches. Per germline, CDR1 SGHNT and CDR2 YYREEE (reference sequence). CDR3 sequence: CASSLDSGGQDTQYF. CDR3 in DNA: TGTGCCAGCAGCTTGGATAGCGGGGGGCAGGATACGCAGTATTTT.

The table lists this clone with a few counts. This same CDR3 is encoded by further DNA sequences in the sample. V and J are TRBV18 and TRBJ1-1, with no clear D. CDR3 length equals 12 residues. V lost 3 bases, J lost 5 bases, and 7 bases lay in between. The germline V gene encodes CDR1 KGHSH and CDR2 LQKENI. CDR3 bases: TGTGCCAGCTCACCCCGGGAGACTGAAGCTTTCTTT. Translating it yields CASSPRETEAFF.

In its sample, this clone was seen once. This chain connects TRBV19 to TRBJ1-2; D is unresolved. With 5 bases removed from V and 4 bases from J, the gap between germline ends came to 14 bases. This CDR3 spans 14 amino acids. The germline V gene encodes CDR1 LNHDA and CDR2 SQIVND (reference sequence). The CDR3 here is CASSSAVEGYGYTF. The CDR3 DNA reads as TGTGCCAGTAGTTCGGCGGTCGAGGGCTATGGCTACACCTTC.

This clone has only one observation. The chain has TRBV7-2 and TRBJ1-3, with D possibly TRBD1 on 5 matching bases. Germline-derived CDR1 and CDR2 are SGHTA and FQGNSA. The CDR3 has 15 residues. The germline V and J ends were trimmed by 2 bases and 1 base, with 9 bases remaining between them. The chain's CDR3 is CASSLRTGSGNTIYF. The CDR3 DNA reads as TGTGCCAGCAGCTTACGAACAGGTTCTGGAAACACCATATATTTT. Based on the CDR3 plus reference TRBV7-2 and TRBJ1-3, the full variable domain is GAGVSQSPSNKVTEKGKDVELRCDPISGHTALYWYRQSLGQGLEFLIYFQGNSAPDKSGLPSDRFSAERTGGSVSTLTIQRTQQEDSAVYLCASSLRTGSGNTIYFGEGSWLTVV.